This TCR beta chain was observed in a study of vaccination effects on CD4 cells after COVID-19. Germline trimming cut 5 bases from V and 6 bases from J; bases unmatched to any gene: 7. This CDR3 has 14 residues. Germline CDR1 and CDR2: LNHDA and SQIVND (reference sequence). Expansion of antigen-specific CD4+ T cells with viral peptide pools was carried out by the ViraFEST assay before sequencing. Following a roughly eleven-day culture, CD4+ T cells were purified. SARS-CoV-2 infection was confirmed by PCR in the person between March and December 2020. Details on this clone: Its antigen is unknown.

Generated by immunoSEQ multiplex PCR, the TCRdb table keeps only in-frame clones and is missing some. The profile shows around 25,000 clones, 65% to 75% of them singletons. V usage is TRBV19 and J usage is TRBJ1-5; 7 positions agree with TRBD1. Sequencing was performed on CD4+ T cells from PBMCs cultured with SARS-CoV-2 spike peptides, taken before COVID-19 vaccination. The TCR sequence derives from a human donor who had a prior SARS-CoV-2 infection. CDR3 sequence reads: CASSRQGGGQPQHF. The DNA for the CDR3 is TGTGCCAGTAGTCGACAGGGAGGCGGTCAGCCCCAGCATTTT.